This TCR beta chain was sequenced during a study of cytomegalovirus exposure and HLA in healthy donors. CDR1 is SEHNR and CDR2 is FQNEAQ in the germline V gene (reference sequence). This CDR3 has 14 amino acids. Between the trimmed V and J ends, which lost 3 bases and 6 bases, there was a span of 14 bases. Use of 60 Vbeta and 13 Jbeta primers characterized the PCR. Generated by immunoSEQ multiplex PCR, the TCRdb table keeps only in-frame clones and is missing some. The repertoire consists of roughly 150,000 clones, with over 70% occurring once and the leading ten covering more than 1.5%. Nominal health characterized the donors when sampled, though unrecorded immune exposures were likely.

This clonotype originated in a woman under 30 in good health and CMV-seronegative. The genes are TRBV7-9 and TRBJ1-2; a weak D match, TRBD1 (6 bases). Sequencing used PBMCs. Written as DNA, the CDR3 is TGTGCCAGCAGCTTCATACAGGGAGTCGATGGCTACACCTTC. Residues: CASSFIQGVDGYTF.